This paragraph reports one T cell receptor beta chain. Participant ages covered roughly 18 to 89 years across about two dozen US areas. Within 2 weeks before study entry, exposed participants met a COVID-19 case. How the authors handled the data: Amplification of reference gene primers was used by the study to estimate nucleated cell counts. Repertoires were generated with immunoSEQ multiplex PCR, while TCRdb's copy carries only in-frame clones and drops some. D and trimming were read from the DNA, whereas the V and J calls and clone size are those reported in that table. The table has around 160,000 clones, 80% to 85% seen once. The sample comes from a study of blood T cell repertoires in COVID-19. Study-wide background: Researchers got acute and convalescent COVID-19 samples from the United States, Italy and Spain.

The CDR3 loop spans 12 amino acids. V shed 5 bases and J shed 7 bases, with 11 bases lying between them. Germline-derived CDR1 and CDR2 are SGHTA and FQGNSA. V and J are TRBV7-2 and TRBJ1-1, with unresolved D. The sequenced sample consisted of PBMCs or T cells enriched from blood (not recorded which). The sequence derives from a woman aged 45-60 years who had been exposed to COVID-19. In DNA form, the CDR3 reads TGTGCCAGCAGCCGTTTGGAGGTTGAAGCTTTCTTT. This encodes CASSRLEVEAFF.